One sample yielded the 22 T cell receptor beta chains listed below, sequenced in a study of PD-1 blockade in classical Hodgkin lymphoma. Profiling relied on immunoSEQ multiplex PCR, and the TCRdb table lists in-frame clones only, not all of them. This table has some 26,000 clones, around 84% appearing once. All patients relapsed after autologous stem cell transplantation, and brentuximab vedotin exposure varied. Thawed PBMCs yielded CD4+ T cells through magnetic negative selection. The source material was CD4+ T cells from blood, sampled at baseline. These receptors originate from a human donor with classical Hodgkin lymphoma.

The chain uses TRBV2 and TRBJ2-5; no reliable D call. Germline CDR1 and CDR2: SNHLY and FYNNEI. The CDR3 extends over 14 amino acids. V was pared by 4 bases and J by 1 base, with 10 bases between. CDR3 protein: CASSARQLQETQYF. The CDR3 bases are TGTGCCAGCAGTGCGCGGCAGCTCCAAGAGACCCAGTACTTC. Combining the CDR3 with reference TRBV2 and TRBJ2-5 gives the whole variable domain EPEVTQTPSHQVTQMGQEVILRCVPISNHLYFYWYRQILGQKVEFLVSFYNNEISEKSEIFDDQFSVERPDGSNFTLKIRSTKLEDSAMYFCASSARQLQETQYFGPGTRLLVL.

With respect to this clone: One end of the junction varies from germline; a read error may be responsible. CDR3: CASSLLVTSAYNEQFF. The CDR3, as DNA: TGTGCTAGCAGCTTACTAGTGACTTCCGCCTACAATGAGCAGTTCTTC. V and J are TRBV7-7 and TRBJ2-1, with D perhaps matching TRBD2 (5 bases). The CDR3 contains 16 residues. Germline CDR1 reads SSHAT; CDR2 reads FNYEAQ (reference sequence).

V gene TRBV19 combines with J gene TRBJ2-7; 8 nucleotides align to TRBD1. V trimming: 8 bases; J trimming: 4 bases; junction bases outside the gene matches: 10. From germline, CDR1 is LNHDA and CDR2 SQIVND (reference sequence). The CDR3 loop spans 14 amino acids. The CDR3 DNA reads TGTGCCAGTGCCAGGACAGGGCAAGGTTACGAGCAGTACTTC. This gives the protein CASARTGQGYEQYF.

The rearrangement links TRBV16 to TRBJ2-7; weak D call: TRBD1 (6 bases). Deletions cut 0 bases from V and 1 base from J, with 10 bases between. The CDR3 consists of 15 residues. CDR1 and CDR2 from the germline V gene are KGHSY and FQNENV. CDR3 in DNA: TGTGCCAGCAGCCAATCATGGGACAAGTCCTACGAGCAGTACTTC. It is translated as CASSQSWDKSYEQYF.

The chain is built from TRBV19 and TRBJ1-5; the D gene is possibly TRBD1 (5 bases). CDR3 length equals 14 residues. The germline CDR1 and CDR2 sequences are LNHDA and SQIVND (reference sequence). V was cut by 1 base and J by 6 bases, with 10 bases left in between. The CDR3 loop reads CASSIVREGQPQHF. CDR3 DNA: TGTGCCAGTAGTATAGTCAGGGAGGGTCAGCCCCAGCATTTT.

The rearrangement uses TRBV19 and TRBJ1-1; D perhaps matches TRBD1 (5 bases). V gave up 3 bases and J gave up 2 bases, with 13 bases separating them. This CDR3 has 15 amino acids. Germline CDR1 reads LNHDA; CDR2 reads SQIVND (reference sequence). The CDR3 DNA reads as TGTGCCAGTAGTATCTCCCCGACAGCTAACACTGAAGCTTTCTTT. It is translated as CASSISPTANTEAFF.

The V call is TRBV2, the J call TRBJ1-1; D unclear. Germline loops: CDR1 SNHLY, CDR2 FYNNEI. V was clipped by 6 bases and J by 7 bases, with 15 bases between them. This CDR3 region has 13 residues. CDR3 amino acids: CASRTDGPFEAFF. The CDR3 DNA sequence: TGTGCCAGCAGAACGGACGGACCCTTTGAAGCTTTCTTT.

This clone was seen a single time. The chain has TRBV5-6 and TRBJ1-2; 9 bases line up with TRBD1. The V gene's germline CDR1 is SGHDT and CDR2 YYEEEE. CDR3 length: 15 residues. Trimming at V came to 5 bases and at J to 0 bases, leaving 5 bases not matched to a gene. In DNA, the CDR3 is TGTGCCAGCAGGCCGGGACAGGGATCTAACTATGGCTACACCTTC. It is translated as CASRPGQGSNYGYTF.

The chain joins TRBV19 to TRBJ2-7; a possible D gene is TRBD1 (5 bases). The CDR3 is made up of 13 amino acids. Trimming shortened V by 3 bases and J by 3 bases, and 9 bases separated the two germline ends. The germline V gene encodes CDR1 LNHDA and CDR2 SQIVND (reference sequence). The CDR3 loop reads CASSIWQGYEQYF. The CDR3 coding sequence is TGTGCCAGTAGTATTTGGCAGGGCTACGAGCAGTACTTC.

The V and J genes are TRBV29-1 and TRBJ2-7, with TRBD1 as a possible D gene (6 bases). The CDR3 spans 15 residues. The germline V and J ends were trimmed by 1 base and 2 bases, with 15 bases remaining between them. The germline CDR1 and CDR2 sequences are SQVTM and ANQGSEA. CDR3 bases: TGCAGCGTTGAAGGTGCCAGGGGCAACACCTACGAGCAGTACTTC. Residues: CSVEGARGNTYEQYF.

As concerns this clone: This specimen includes other DNA sequences encoding the same CDR3. The V gene is TRBV18, the J gene TRBJ1-1; no reliable D call. CDR1 KGHSH and CDR2 LQKENI come from the germline V gene. Trimming took off 4 bases at V and 0 bases at J, with 6 bases between the two ends. The CDR3 is 13 residues long. The CDR3 spells CASSLNMNTEAFF. The CDR3 bases are TGTGCCAGCTCACTTAATATGAACACTGAAGCTTTCTTT.

The chain joins TRBV10-3 to TRBJ2-3; a weak D match, TRBD2 (7 bases). Germline CDR1 reads ENHRY; CDR2 reads SYGVKD. This CDR3 is built from 15 residues. V shed 2 bases and J shed 3 bases, with 12 bases lying between them. The CDR3 sequence: CAISERGGATDTQYF. In nucleotides, the CDR3 is TGTGCCATCAGTGAGCGCGGGGGCGCGACAGATACGCAGTATTTT.

V and J are TRBV6-1 and TRBJ2-1, with 7 bases matching TRBD1. CDR3 length equals 13 residues. V shed 8 bases and J 0 bases; nucleotides not matched to a gene: 1. Germline CDR1 MNHNS, CDR2 SASEGT. CDR3: CASRTGSYNEQFF. The DNA of the CDR3 is TGTGCCAGCCGGACAGGCTCCTACAATGAGCAGTTCTTC.

The V and J genes are TRBV10-2 and TRBJ2-3; D gene unclear. The CDR3 spans 13 residues. Germline lookup yields CDR1 WSHSY and CDR2 SAAADI. Trimming cost V 6 bases and J 2 bases, with 9 bases left between them. The CDR3 sequence is CASRGSHTDTQYF. The CDR3 nucleotides are TGCGCCAGCAGGGGGTCACACACAGATACGCAGTATTTT.

This clone was recorded only once. The chain links TRBV9 to TRBJ2-7; D gene unclear. The CDR3 is made up of 13 amino acids. The germline V gene has CDR1 SGDLS and CDR2 YYNGEE. Trimming shortened V by 1 base and J by 5 bases, and 10 bases separated the two germline ends. This chain's CDR3 is CASSVSTSDEQYF. Here the CDR3 DNA reads TGTGCCAGCAGCGTATCAACTTCGGACGAGCAGTACTTC.

This clone was recorded once. This chain connects TRBV19 to TRBJ1-1; D uncertain. The CDR3 runs 13 residues. Trimming cost V 7 bases and J 1 base, with 10 bases left between them. CDR1 LNHDA and CDR2 SQIVND come from the germline V gene (reference sequence). In DNA form, the CDR3 reads TGTGCCAGTATAGTATATGAGAACACTGAAGCTTTCTTT. Encoded protein: CASIVYENTEAFF.

V gene TRBV9 combines with J gene TRBJ2-7; D is unclear. The length of the CDR3 is 14 residues. The V end was cut by 0 bases, the J end by 5 bases, with 12 bases between. Germline lookup yields CDR1 SGDLS and CDR2 YYNGEE. Written as DNA, the CDR3 is TGTGCCAGCAGCGTAGGGGCAGGTCCCGACGAGCAGTACTTC. It specifies CASSVGAGPDEQYF.

The chain employs TRBV4-3 and TRBJ1-4; TRBD1 aligns across 10 bases. In germline, CDR1 is LGHNA, CDR2 YSLEER. The CDR3 length is 16 residues. V was pared by 3 bases and J by 5 bases, with 6 bases of the junction left unmatched. The DNA of the CDR3 is TGCGCCAGCAGCCAGGCCCCGGGACAGGGGAATGAAAAACTGTTTTTT. This gives the protein CASSQAPGQGNEKLFF.

The chain recombines TRBV5-1 with TRBJ1-2; D gene ambiguous. CDR3 size: 14 residues. Germline CDR1 SGHRS, CDR2 YFSETQ. V dropped 2 bases and J dropped 4 bases, with 12 bases sitting between them. CDR3 amino acids: CASSFGERAYGYTF. The CDR3 DNA is TGCGCCAGCAGCTTTGGGGAGAGGGCCTATGGCTACACCTTC.

The chain joins TRBV7-3 to TRBJ1-3; D uncertain. The CDR3 sequence is 14 residues long. CDR1 is SGHTA, CDR2 FQGTGA, per germline. V lost 4 bases, J lost 4 bases, and 11 bases lay in between. The CDR3 loop reads CASSSGLIGNTIYF. For the CDR3, the DNA is TGTGCCAGCAGCTCTGGACTAATAGGAAACACCATATATTTT.

This chain links TRBV5-1 with TRBJ2-3; TRBD1 agrees at 7 bases. V shed 4 bases, J shed 2 bases, and the junction held 7 bases outside the gene matches. The CDR3 sequence is 15 residues long. CDR1 and CDR2 (germline): SGHRS, YFSETQ. The CDR3 coding sequence is TGCGCCAGCAGCCCTCTGACAGGGCCCACAGATACGCAGTATTTT. It translates to CASSPLTGPTDTQYF.

The sample holds a few counts of this clone. At the DNA level, this CDR3 is encoded by other sequences in the same sample as well. This chain connects TRBV2 to TRBJ1-2, with D perhaps TRBD1 (5 bases). V lost 1 base and J lost 4, with 7 bases in between. CDR1 and CDR2 from the germline V gene are SNHLY and FYNNEI. The CDR3 contains 13 residues. The CDR3 nucleotides read TGTGCCAGCAGTGAAGACAGGAGCTATGGCTACACCTTC. Its translation is CASSEDRSYGYTF.